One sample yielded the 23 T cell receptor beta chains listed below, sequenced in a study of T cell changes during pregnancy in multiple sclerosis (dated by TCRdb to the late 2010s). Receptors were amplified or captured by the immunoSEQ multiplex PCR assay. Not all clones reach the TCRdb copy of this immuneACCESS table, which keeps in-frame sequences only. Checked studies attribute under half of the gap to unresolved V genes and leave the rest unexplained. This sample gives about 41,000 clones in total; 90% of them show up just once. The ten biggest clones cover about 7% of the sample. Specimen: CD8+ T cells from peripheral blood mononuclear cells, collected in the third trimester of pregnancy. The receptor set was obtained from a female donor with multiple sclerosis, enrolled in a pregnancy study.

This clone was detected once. The CDR3 DNA reads TGTGCCAGCAGTGACTCATTCCAGGGGGGTGATACGCAGTATTTT. It codes for CASSDSFQGGDTQYF. V gene TRBV6-4 combines with J gene TRBJ2-3; the D gene is possibly TRBD1 (7 bases). The CDR3 length is 15 residues. V gave up 0 bases and J gave up 6 bases, with 13 bases separating them. Germline V CDR1 and CDR2: MRHNA, SNTAGT.

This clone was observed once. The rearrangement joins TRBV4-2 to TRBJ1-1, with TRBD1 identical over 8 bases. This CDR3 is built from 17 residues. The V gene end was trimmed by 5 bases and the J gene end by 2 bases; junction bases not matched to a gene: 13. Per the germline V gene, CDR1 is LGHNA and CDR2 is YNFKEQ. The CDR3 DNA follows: TGTGCCAGCAGCATACTAACAGGGGGTCCCTCCAACACTGAAGCTTTCTTT. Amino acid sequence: CASSILTGGPSNTEAFF.

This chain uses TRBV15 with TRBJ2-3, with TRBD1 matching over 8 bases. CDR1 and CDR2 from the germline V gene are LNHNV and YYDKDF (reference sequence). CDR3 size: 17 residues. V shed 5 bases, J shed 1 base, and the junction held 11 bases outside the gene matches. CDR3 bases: TGTGCCACCAGCGCGGACAGGGTGGTGGCGGGCACAGATACGCAGTATTTT. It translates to CATSADRVVAGTDTQYF. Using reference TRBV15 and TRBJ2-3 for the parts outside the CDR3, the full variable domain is DAMVIQNPRYQVTQFGKPVTLSCSQTLNHNVMYWYQQKSSQAPKLLFHYYDKDFNNEADTPDNFQSRRPNTSFCFLDIRSPGLGDTAMYLCATSADRVVAGTDTQYFGPGTRLTVL.

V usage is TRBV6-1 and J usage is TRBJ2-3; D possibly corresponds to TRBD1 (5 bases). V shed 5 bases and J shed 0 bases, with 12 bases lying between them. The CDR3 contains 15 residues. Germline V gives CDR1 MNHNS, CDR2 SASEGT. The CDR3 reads CASSTGFFSTDTQYF. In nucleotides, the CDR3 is TGTGCCAGCAGTACAGGATTTTTTAGCACAGATACGCAGTATTTT.

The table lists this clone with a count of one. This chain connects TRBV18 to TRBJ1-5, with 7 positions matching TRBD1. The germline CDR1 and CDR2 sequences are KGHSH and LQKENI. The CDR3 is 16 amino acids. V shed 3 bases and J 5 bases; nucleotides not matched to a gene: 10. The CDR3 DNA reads TGTGCCAGCTCACCCCGACGTAAGACAGGGCATCAGCCCCAGCATTTT. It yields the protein CASSPRRKTGHQPQHF.

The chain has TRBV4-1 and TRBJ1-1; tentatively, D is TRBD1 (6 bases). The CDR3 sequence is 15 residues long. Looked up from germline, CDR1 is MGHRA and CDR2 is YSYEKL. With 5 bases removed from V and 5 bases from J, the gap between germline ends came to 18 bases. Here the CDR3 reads CASSDQGNSGTEAFF. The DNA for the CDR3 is TGCGCCAGCAGCGATCAGGGGAATAGTGGTACTGAAGCTTTCTTT.

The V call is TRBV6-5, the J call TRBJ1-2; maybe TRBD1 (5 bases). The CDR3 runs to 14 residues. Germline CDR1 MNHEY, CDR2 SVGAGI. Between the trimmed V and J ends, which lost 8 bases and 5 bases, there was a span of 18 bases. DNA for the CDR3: TGTGCCAGCTCGGGGGACGGGGCCATTTATGGCTACACCTTC. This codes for CASSGDGAIYGYTF.

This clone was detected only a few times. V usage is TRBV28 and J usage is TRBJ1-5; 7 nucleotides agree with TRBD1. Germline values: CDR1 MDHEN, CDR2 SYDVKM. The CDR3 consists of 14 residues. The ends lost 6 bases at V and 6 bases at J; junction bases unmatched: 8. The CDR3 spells CASSSDRVGQPQHF. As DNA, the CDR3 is TGTGCCAGCAGCTCCGACAGGGTCGGTCAGCCCCAGCATTTT. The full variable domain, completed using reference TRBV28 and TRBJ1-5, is DVKVTQSSRYLVKRTGEKVFLECVQDMDHENMFWYRQDPGLGLRLIYFSYDVKMKEKGDIPEGYSVSREKKERFSLILESASTNQTSMYLCASSSDRVGQPQHFGDGTRLSIL.

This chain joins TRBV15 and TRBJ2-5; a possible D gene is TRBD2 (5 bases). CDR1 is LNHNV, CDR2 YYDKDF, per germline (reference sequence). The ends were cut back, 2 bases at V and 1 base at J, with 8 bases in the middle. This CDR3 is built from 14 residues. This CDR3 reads CATSRIGLQETQYF. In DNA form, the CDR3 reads TGTGCCACCAGCAGAATCGGACTCCAAGAGACCCAGTACTTC.

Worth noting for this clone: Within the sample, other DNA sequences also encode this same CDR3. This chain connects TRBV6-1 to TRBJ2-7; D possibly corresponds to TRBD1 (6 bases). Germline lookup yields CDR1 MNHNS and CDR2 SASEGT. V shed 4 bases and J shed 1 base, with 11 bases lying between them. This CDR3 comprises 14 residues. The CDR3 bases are TGTGCCAGCAGTGGCAGGGGATCGTCCTACGAGCAGTACTTC. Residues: CASSGRGSSYEQYF.

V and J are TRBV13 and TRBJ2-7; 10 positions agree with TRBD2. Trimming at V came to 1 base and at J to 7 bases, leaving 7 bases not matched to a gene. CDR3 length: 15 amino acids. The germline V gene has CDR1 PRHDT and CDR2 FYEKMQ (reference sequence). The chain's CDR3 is CASSLAAGGPWEQYF. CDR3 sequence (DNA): TGTGCCAGCAGCTTAGCAGCGGGAGGGCCGTGGGAGCAGTACTTC.

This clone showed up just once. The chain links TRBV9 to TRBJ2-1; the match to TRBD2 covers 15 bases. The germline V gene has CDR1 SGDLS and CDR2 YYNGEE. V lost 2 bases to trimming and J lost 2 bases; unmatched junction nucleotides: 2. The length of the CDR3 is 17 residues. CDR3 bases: TGTGCCAGCAGCGTGGGGACTAGCGGGGGGACCTACAATGAGCAGTTCTTC. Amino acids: CASSVGTSGGTYNEQFF.

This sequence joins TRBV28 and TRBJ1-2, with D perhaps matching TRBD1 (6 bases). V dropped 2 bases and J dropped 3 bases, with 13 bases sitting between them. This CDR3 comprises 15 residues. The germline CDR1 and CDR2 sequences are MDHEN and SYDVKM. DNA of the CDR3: TGTGCCAGCAGTTTAAGTGGGTGGGGGCACTATGGCTACACCTTC. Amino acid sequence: CASSLSGWGHYGYTF.

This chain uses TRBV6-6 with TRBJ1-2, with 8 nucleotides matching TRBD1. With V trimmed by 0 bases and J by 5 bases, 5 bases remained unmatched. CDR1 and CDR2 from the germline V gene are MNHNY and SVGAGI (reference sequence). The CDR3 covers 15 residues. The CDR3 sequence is CASSYSQTGDYGYTF. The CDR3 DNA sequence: TGTGCCAGCAGTTACTCCCAGACAGGGGATTATGGCTACACCTTC.

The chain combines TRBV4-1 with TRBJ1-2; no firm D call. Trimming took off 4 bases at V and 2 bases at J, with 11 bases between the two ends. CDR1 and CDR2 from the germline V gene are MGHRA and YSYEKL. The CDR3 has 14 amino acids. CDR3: CASSPAVGNYGYTF. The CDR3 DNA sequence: TGCGCCAGCAGCCCGGCGGTAGGAAACTATGGCTACACCTTC.

The CDR3 sequence is CATSRERLAGGPEDTQYF. The CDR3 DNA sequence: TGTGCCACCAGCAGAGAGAGACTAGCGGGAGGGCCTGAAGATACGCAGTATTTT. The genes are TRBV15 and TRBJ2-3; 14 bases are a match to TRBD2. The CDR3 runs 18 residues. Germline trimming cut 0 bases from V and 5 bases from J; bases unmatched to any gene: 7. Germline V gene lookup returns CDR1 LNHNV and CDR2 YYDKDF (reference sequence).

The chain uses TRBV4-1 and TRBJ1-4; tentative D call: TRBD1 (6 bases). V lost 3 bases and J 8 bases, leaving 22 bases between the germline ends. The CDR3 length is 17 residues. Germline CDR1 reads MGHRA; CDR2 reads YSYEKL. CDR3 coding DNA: TGCGCCAGCAGCCAGGGGCCAGGGGCCACCCCCTACGAAAAACTGTTTTTT. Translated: CASSQGPGATPYEKLFF.

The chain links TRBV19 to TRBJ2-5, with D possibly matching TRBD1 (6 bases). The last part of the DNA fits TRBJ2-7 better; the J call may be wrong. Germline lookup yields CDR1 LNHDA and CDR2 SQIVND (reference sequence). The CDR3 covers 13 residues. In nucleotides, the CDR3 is TGTGCTACTACTGGGACAAGCGTCTACGAGCAGTACTTC. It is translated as CATTGTSVYEQYF.

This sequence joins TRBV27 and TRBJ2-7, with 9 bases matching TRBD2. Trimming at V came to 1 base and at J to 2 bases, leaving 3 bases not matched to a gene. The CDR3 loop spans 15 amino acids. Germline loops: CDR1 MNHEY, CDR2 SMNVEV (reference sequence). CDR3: CASSLLAGVPYEQYF. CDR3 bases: TGTGCCAGCAGTTTATTAGCGGGAGTCCCCTACGAGCAGTACTTC.

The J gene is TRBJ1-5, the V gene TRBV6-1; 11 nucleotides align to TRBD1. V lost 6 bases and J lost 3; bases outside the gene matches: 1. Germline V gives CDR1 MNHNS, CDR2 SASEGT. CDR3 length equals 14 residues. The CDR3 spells CASRDRGPNQPQHF. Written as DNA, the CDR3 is TGTGCCAGCAGGGACAGGGGGCCCAATCAGCCCCAGCATTTT.

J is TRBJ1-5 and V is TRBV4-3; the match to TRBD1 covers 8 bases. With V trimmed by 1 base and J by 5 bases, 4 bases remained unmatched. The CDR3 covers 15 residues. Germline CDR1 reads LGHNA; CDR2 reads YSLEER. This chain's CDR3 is CASSQGTGSDQPQHF. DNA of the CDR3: TGCGCCAGCAGCCAAGGGACAGGGAGCGATCAGCCCCAGCATTTT.

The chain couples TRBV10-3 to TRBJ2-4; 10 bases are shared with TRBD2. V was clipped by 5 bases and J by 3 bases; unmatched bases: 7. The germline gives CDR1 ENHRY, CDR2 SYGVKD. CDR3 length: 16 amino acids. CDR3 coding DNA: TGTGCCATCAGTCCTCTAGCGGGAGTGGGCAAAAACATTCAGTACTTC. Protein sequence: CAISPLAGVGKNIQYF.

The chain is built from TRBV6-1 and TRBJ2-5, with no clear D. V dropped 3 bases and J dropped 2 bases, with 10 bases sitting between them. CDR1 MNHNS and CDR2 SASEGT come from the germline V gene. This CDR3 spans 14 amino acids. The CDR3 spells CASSERQSQETQYF. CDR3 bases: TGTGCCAGCAGTGAGCGGCAGAGTCAAGAGACCCAGTACTTC.